The present entry profiles one T cell receptor beta chain with its context. In its sample, this clone was seen once. Its antigen target is currently unknown. No base-level quality is on record; no much larger clone is a single base apart. V was cut back by 4 bases and J by 4 bases, leaving a gap of 12 bases between them. The cysteine opens and the phenylalanine closes a CDR3 of 14 amino acids. Only the CDR3 DNA is retained, 42 bases long and in frame from the first base. Looking up the germline V gene (reference sequence) yields CDR1 SGHKS and CDR2 YYEKEE. The cohort consisted of more than 650 healthy bone marrow donors. At the time of sampling, every cohort member was nominally healthy, though immune exposures that went unrecorded were likely present. The donor tested CMV seropositive and was one of the 289 seropositive cohort members. Each donor provided a peripheral blood sample, and peripheral blood mononuclear cells were used for TCR beta sequencing. The Qiagen DNeasy Blood Extraction Kit was used to extract genomic DNA from the blood cell samples.

Library preparation was by the immunoSEQ multiplex PCR assay. The multiplex PCR relied on a mix of 60 forward primers for TCR Vbeta segments and 13 reverse primers for TCR Jbeta segments. The CDR3 region of rearranged TCR beta genes was amplified from genomic DNA with a multiplex PCR assay. On the Illumina HiSeq System, the amplified TCR beta libraries were sequenced as 87-base-pair reads. Regarding the original processing steps: A later analysis tallied 75 million to 85 million unique TCR beta chains across the 650 to 750 repertoires, and some 10 million of those chains were shared by two or more donors. A nearest-neighbor algorithm error-corrected the raw reads and collapsed the reads into unique sequences, merging closely related sequences to remove PCR and sequencing errors. CDR3 sequences were aligned to IMGT reference sequences to assign V, D and J gene segments. For a sequence to be retained, at least a six-nucleotide match to both a V gene segment and a J gene segment was required. A rearrangement was called productive if the CDR3 had no stop codons and remained in frame with V and J, and every other rearrangement was called non-productive. Following IMGT convention, CDR3 was defined as the stretch from the second conserved V-encoded cysteine up to the conserved J-encoded phenylalanine. Sequences without an unambiguous match to a single V gene segment were excluded from the earlier analysis of 587 of the donors. In an earlier analysis of about 590 of the donors, a V segment was called functional when productive rearrangements were above 56.7%, and segregating when the standard deviation between donors exceeded 5%. A statistical classification framework was built for diagnosing cytomegalovirus status from the catalog of TCR beta chain sequences. A later analysis assigned V and J genes by comparing TCR nucleotide sequences with IMGT/GENE-DB human TR gene sequences. Using the TCRdist pipeline, a later analysis assigned CDR3 sequences along with most-parsimonious VDJ recombination scenarios. A later analysis defined each TCR beta chain by its CDR3 amino acid sequence plus V-gene family, and excluded reads lacking a unique V-gene family. A later analysis removed 450 to 600 highly shared, low-generation-probability nucleotide sequences to deal with suspected cross-contamination and a sequencing artifact. A later analysis calculated a clonal expansion index for each public chain from normalized within-repertoire ranks of inferred template counts. In a later analysis, generation probabilities were computed using a VDJ recombination model fitted to out-of-frame rearrangements, and the results were checked against IGoR. A later analysis scored TCR-TCR, TCR-HLA and TCR-CMV co-occurrence with hypergeometric tests, applying a repertoire-size bias correction to TCR pairs. To estimate false discovery rates, a later analysis permuted the HLA or CMV assignments 20 times. In a later analysis, co-occurring TCRs were grouped using DBSCAN, and TCRdist sequence similarity was added for clustering within HLA-allele-positive subsets. For co-occurrence clustering, repertoires with fewer than 30,000 or more than 120,000 public chains were excluded, along with about five repertoires with anomalous nucleotide sharing. This is the immuneACCESS table as TCRdb keeps it, with only in-frame sequences that have V and J called. A part of the clones is gone; compared with another copy, unresolved V genes explain less than half, and the rest is unexplained. V and J calls and clone size are as listed in that table; D and trimming were resolved from the DNA. The sample contains 150,000 or so clones, approximately 84% of them found a single time. The top ten hold about 4.3% of the sample.

These data originate in a study of cytomegalovirus exposure and HLA in healthy donors (TCRdb year 2017). Study-level background: In an earlier analysis of under 600 of the donors, under 300 Gb of sequence data and 120 million or so unique TCR beta sequences from about 190 million T cells were reported. An early release covering some 640 HLA-typed donors comprised roughly 300 gigabases of sequencing data and roughly 85 million unique TCR sequences. Of the approximately 400 genotyped donors, 81% were placed in the genetic ancestry cluster associated with self-reported Caucasian donors. The aim of the study was to test whether cataloging public T cell receptors could identify signatures of past pathogen exposure. The study profiled the T cell repertoires of fewer than 850 subjects by immunosequencing and related them to cytomegalovirus serostatus. Along with the approximately 700-subject first cohort, a separate validation cohort of 120 different subjects was used. To predict cytomegalovirus infection status, the study combined high-throughput TCR immunosequencing, statistical association of individual TCRs with disease status, and machine learning. A later analysis re-analyzed previously published TCR beta repertoires from roughly 600 donors and added high-resolution HLA genotyping to study TCR occurrence patterns. Rather than using new phenotypic data, the later analysis identified candidate immune exposures from TCR beta sequences and from how often those sequences occurred across donors. An earlier analysis of approximately 580 of the donors used high-throughput TCR beta sequencing to judge whether each TCR beta V gene segment behaved as functional or pseudogenic. Donor age, sex, ethnicity and CMV serostatus were collected together with the repertoire data. In a later genetic analysis, genome-wide SNP genotypes for about three fifths of the roughly 670 donors were used, and that subset was treated as a discovery cohort. All discovery cohort repertoires had been generated using a single sequencing platform. Both class I and class II loci were covered by HLA typing, at four-digit resolution. Typing coverage varied by locus: 629-630 donors for A, B, C, DRB1 and DQB1; 500 to 550 for DQA1; more than 600 for DPA1; around 450 for DPB1. Because of strong linkage in the cohort, roughly five DR-DQ haplotypes were treated as single units for association and clustering. Among approximately 370 genotyped donors of the cohort, an average of approximately 220,000 unique TCR beta nucleotide sequences was sequenced per donor, of which about 19% were non-productive. Results and caveats for the whole study, not just this receptor: The study listed approximately 160 TCR beta chains as associated with cytomegalovirus. In an earlier analysis of approximately 590 of the donors, most TCR beta V segments were observed in productive rearrangements about 87% or about 30% of the time, broadly matching IMGT annotations. Some IMGT-functional V segments, including TRBV6-2 and TRBV6-3, could not be distinguished by the 87-base-pair reads and were therefore excluded. Approximately 16 rarely observed V segments, including chromosome 9 orphons, were excluded from the earlier analysis of some 590 of the donors because counts were too low. V-gene and J-gene trimming of TCR beta chains was associated with a missense DCLRE1C variant in a later genetic analysis, and the association was replicated in an independent cohort. Most CMV-associated TCR beta chains appeared to be HLA-restricted in a later analysis, and the HLA associations seemed to be driven largely by CMV exposure. The classifier was reported to diagnose cytomegalovirus status with high specificity and sensitivity in both the original and validation cohorts. In a later analysis, HLA-associated TCR beta chains were found to be more clonally expanded and to have lower generation probabilities than equally common non-associated chains. According to a later analysis, TCR association rates differed among HLA loci, with DRB1 alleles showing the most associated TCRs and HLA-C alleles showing the fewest. A few of the identified cytomegalovirus-associated TCR beta chains were confirmed in vitro to be specific for cytomegalovirus antigens. It was suggested by the authors that the approach could potentially be generalized to other disease states and immunological phenotypes. The presence/absence analyses assumed that sequencing depth was roughly uniform across donors, and that assumption may not be true. Most TCR sequences were observed very rarely across donors, whereas some public TCRs were present in many individuals. When HLA alleles, especially DR and DQ, strongly co-occurred, TCR associations were difficult to assign to individual alleles. A later genetic analysis reported fewer N-insertions in productive TCRs among donors in an Asian-associated ancestry cluster than the roughly 720-donor mean. Linkage disequilibrium might explain the correlated functional status among segregating V segments, but an unknown experimental factor could not be ruled out. The cohort was sequenced for TCR beta chains only, and without alpha or paired-chain data the features that could be detected were limited. A cluster of highly shared sequence variants was judged likely to be a technical artifact of the sequencing pipeline. CMV serostatus was the only immune exposure information available for the cohort. A later analysis associated 15,000 to 20,000 TCR beta sequences with specific HLA alleles at a false discovery rate of 0.05. In a later analysis, several top co-occurrence clusters were reported to appear linked to parvovirus B19, influenza, CMV and Epstein-Barr virus. A further reported finding was that TCR beta sequences accurately predicted the HLA-A and HLA-B alleles for most subjects in the first cohort. HLA typing was unavailable for some donors at each locus, so association tests used only the typed subset.

The source material was PBMCs. The sequence derives from a woman aged 45-60 years in good health and CMV-seropositive. The rearranged segments are TRBV5-5 and TRBJ1-5, with no confident D gene call. The DNA is as follows: TGTGCCAGCAGCCTGAACAGTTTTAATCAGCCCCAGCATTTT. This encodes CASSLNSFNQPQHF.